These 32 T cell receptor beta chains share one sample of origin, sequenced in a study of cytomegalovirus exposure and HLA in healthy donors. TCRdb's copy holds only in-frame clones and misses some; the assay was immunoSEQ multiplex PCR. Of tens of thousands of clones listed, less than 96% are singletons. The sequencing input was PBMCs. The receptors derive from a man aged 18 to 35 in good health and CMV-seropositive.

This rearrangement joins TRBV28 to TRBJ1-1; D is unclear. Trimming stripped 1 base from V and 1 base from J, with 4 bases between. The length of the CDR3 is 13 residues. Germline CDR1 reads MDHEN; CDR2 reads SYDVKM. CDR3 sequence (DNA): TGTGCCAGCAGTTTATATCAGAACACTGAAGCTTTCTTT. It encodes CASSLYQNTEAFF.

CDR3 sequence reads: CASSSTGNYGYTF. The CDR3 DNA follows: TGTGCCAGTAGTAGTACGGGAAACTATGGCTACACCTTC. This chain uses TRBV19 with TRBJ1-2; D is uncertain. CDR1 is LNHDA and CDR2 is SQIVND in the germline V gene (reference sequence). V was cut by 4 bases and J by 2 bases, with 8 bases left in between. This CDR3 has 13 amino acids.

This rearrangement joins TRBV18 to TRBJ1-5, with 7 bases matching TRBD1. Germline V gives CDR1 KGHSH, CDR2 LQKENI. V trimming: 6 bases; J trimming: 3 bases; junction bases outside the gene matches: 5. The CDR3 has 14 amino acids. Here the CDR3 reads CASSPTGPNQPQHF. DNA of the CDR3: TGTGCCAGCTCCCCGACAGGGCCCAATCAGCCCCAGCATTTT.

This clone was seen only once. The sample carries other DNA sequences with the same CDR3. The rearrangement uses TRBV18 and TRBJ1-5, with TRBD1 identical over 9 bases. Germline CDR1 reads KGHSH; CDR2 reads LQKENI. The CDR3 is 14 amino acids. Trimming removed 3 bases from V and 7 bases from J; junction bases left unmatched: 4. CDR3: CASSPETGGQPQHF. The CDR3 DNA sequence: TGTGCCAGCTCACCGGAGACAGGGGGGCAGCCCCAGCATTTT.

The gene calls are TRBV28 and TRBJ2-1, with TRBD2 matching 8 bases. V gave up 6 bases and J gave up 0 bases; unmatched junction bases: 13. This CDR3 has 18 residues. Germline CDR1 and CDR2: MDHEN and SYDVKM. The CDR3 bases are TGTGCCAGCAGCCCGGGAAGTAGCGGGGTAAGCTCCTACAATGAGCAGTTCTTC. The encoded protein is CASSPGSSGVSSYNEQFF. The whole variable domain, remainder taken from reference TRBV28 and TRBJ2-1, is DVKVTQSSRYLVKRTGEKVFLECVQDMDHENMFWYRQDPGLGLRLIYFSYDVKMKEKGDIPEGYSVSREKKERFSLILESASTNQTSMYLCASSPGSSGVSSYNEQFFGPGTRLTVL.

The chain couples TRBV2 to TRBJ1-2, with 7 bases lining up with TRBD1. J gave up 2 bases and V 6 bases, and 0 bases lay outside the gene matches. The germline gives CDR1 SNHLY, CDR2 FYNNEI. This CDR3 is built from 12 residues. This chain's CDR3 is CASRDRNYGYTF. DNA for the CDR3: TGTGCCAGCAGGGACAGGAACTATGGCTACACCTTC.

As DNA, the CDR3 is TGTGCCAGTAGTATGCCAGGGGGATCCTACGAGCAGTACTTC. Residues: CASSMPGGSYEQYF. This chain connects TRBV19 to TRBJ2-7, with 7 positions matching TRBD1. The J segment lost 1 base and the V segment lost 3 bases, leaving 3 bases of the junction unmatched. CDR1 and CDR2 from the germline V gene are LNHDA and SQIVND (reference sequence). CDR3 length: 14 amino acids.

As to this clone: One junction end disagrees with the germline gene, perhaps due to a read error. This chain connects TRBV2 to TRBJ2-4; D call uncertain. The CDR3 consists of 12 residues. Germline V gene lookup returns CDR1 SNHLY and CDR2 FYNNEI. The CDR3 loop reads CASSEYTNLSNF. The CDR3 nucleotides read TGTGCCAGCAGTGAATACACCAACCTGTCCAACTTC.

The chain couples TRBV5-8 to TRBJ2-7; D might be TRBD1 (5 bases). The CDR3 is made up of 14 amino acids. CDR1 SGHTS and CDR2 YDEGEE come from the germline V gene. Trimming cost V 2 bases and J 3 bases, with 12 bases left between them. The CDR3 loop reads CASSFTGSVYEQYF. The CDR3 DNA follows: TGTGCCAGCAGCTTTACAGGATCAGTCTACGAGCAGTACTTC.

The chain combines TRBV15 with TRBJ2-2; D is undetermined. V lost 4 bases, J lost 1 base, and 4 bases lay in between. Germline V CDR1 and CDR2: LNHNV, YYDKDF (reference sequence). This CDR3 has 13 amino acids. CDR3 coding DNA: TGTGCCACCAGCATCGGGAACACCGGGGAGCTGTTTTTT. It translates to CATSIGNTGELFF.

V is TRBV5-4 and J is TRBJ2-1; 8 bases match TRBD2. J was trimmed by 7 bases and V by 1 base; bases with no gene match: 16. The CDR3 contains 18 residues. Looked up from germline, CDR1 is SGHNT and CDR2 is YYREEE (reference sequence). CDR3 sequence: CASSLIPRGASGRNEQFF. The CDR3 DNA follows: TGTGCCAGCAGCTTGATCCCGCGAGGGGCTAGCGGGCGGAATGAGCAGTTCTTC.

V is TRBV5-1 and J is TRBJ1-2, with 7 positions matching TRBD1. The V gene end was trimmed by 4 bases and the J gene end by 4 bases; junction bases not matched to a gene: 7. This CDR3 is 14 amino acids long. Germline loops: CDR1 SGHRS, CDR2 YFSETQ. The CDR3 loop is CASSPGDSPYGYTF. CDR3 coding DNA: TGCGCCAGCAGCCCCGGGGACAGCCCCTATGGCTACACCTTC.

The rearrangement joins TRBV30 to TRBJ1-2, with D possibly matching TRBD1 (5 bases). V lost 4 bases and J 4 bases, leaving 13 bases between the germline ends. The CDR3 is made up of 13 amino acids. Germline CDR1 reads GTSNPN; CDR2 reads SVGIG (reference sequence). For the CDR3, the DNA is TGTGCCTGGAAGCGGGGGGAAGGCTATGGCTACACCTTC. It is translated as CAWKRGEGYGYTF.

The chain is built from TRBV6-4 and TRBJ2-2, with TRBD1 identical over 7 bases. Germline CDR1 reads MRHNA; CDR2 reads SNTAGT. CDR3 length equals 15 residues. Losses at the gene ends were 5 bases for V and 0 bases for J; bases not matched to a gene: 3. The CDR3 here is CASSPQGANTGELFF. The CDR3 nucleotides are TGTGCCAGCAGTCCCCAGGGGGCGAACACCGGGGAGCTGTTTTTT.

The chain couples TRBV10-3 to TRBJ1-1, with 7 bases fitting TRBD1. Trimming took 6 bases from V and 2 from J; bases not matched to a gene: 6. Germline V gene lookup returns CDR1 ENHRY and CDR2 SYGVKD. The CDR3 has 14 amino acids. CDR3 loop: CAIRTGTANTEAFF. The CDR3 DNA reads as TGTGCCATCAGGACCGGGACAGCTAACACTGAAGCTTTCTTT.

V is TRBV29-1 and J is TRBJ1-1, with 7 bases that match TRBD1. V shed 7 bases, J shed 0 bases, and the junction held 5 bases outside the gene matches. The CDR3 is 13 amino acids. Germline V gene sequence: CDR1 SQVTM, CDR2 ANQGSEA. The CDR3 loop reads CSGRGQMNTEAFF. The CDR3 DNA reads as TGCAGCGGGAGGGGACAGATGAACACTGAAGCTTTCTTT. Full variable domain (remainder filled in from reference TRBV29-1 and TRBJ1-1): SAVISQKPSRDICQRGTSLTIQCQVDSQVTMMFWYRQQPGQSLTLIATANQGSEATYESGFVIDKFPISRPNLTFSTLTVSNMSPEDSSIYLCSGRGQMNTEAFFGQGTRLTVV.

The chain links TRBV15 to TRBJ2-7; TRBD1 matches at 8 bases. Per the germline V gene, CDR1 is LNHNV and CDR2 is YYDKDF (reference sequence). There are 13 residues in the CDR3. With 1 base clipped from V and 5 bases from J, the junction kept 1 base outside the gene matches. The CDR3 DNA reads as TGTGCCACCAGCAGAGTGACAGGGGACGAGCAGTACTTC. Its translation: CATSRVTGDEQYF.

The rearrangement joins TRBV6-1 to TRBJ1-1, with D uncertain. Germline V gene sequence: CDR1 MNHNS, CDR2 SASEGT. Trimming left V 7 bases short and J 0 bases short, with 12 bases between. The CDR3 runs 14 residues. CDR3 loop: CASTTAGMNTEAFF. The CDR3 DNA follows: TGTGCCAGCACCACCGCTGGCATGAACACTGAAGCTTTCTTT.

The CDR3 coding sequence is TGTGCCAGCAGCCAAGAATGGAGGGGGCAAGACTATGGCTACACCTTC. It encodes CASSQEWRGQDYGYTF. V is TRBV4-2 and J is TRBJ1-2, with 7 positions matching TRBD1. Germline values: CDR1 LGHNA, CDR2 YNFKEQ. After removal of 0 bases from V and 3 bases from J, the junction contained 7 bases not matched to a gene. The CDR3 runs 16 residues.

The rearrangement links TRBV4-1 to TRBJ1-2; D is undetermined. The CDR3 has 17 amino acids. CDR1 and CDR2 from the germline V gene are MGHRA and YSYEKL. Trimming took off 2 bases at V and 5 bases at J, with 21 bases between the two ends. The CDR3 sequence is CASSQTEDGGFEYGYTF. In nucleotides, the CDR3 is TGCGCCAGCAGCCAAACCGAAGACGGCGGGTTCGAATATGGCTACACCTTC.

The chain employs TRBV4-1 and TRBJ2-3; possible D gene TRBD2, 6 bases. Trimming removed 3 bases from V and 1 base from J, with 14 bases in between. The CDR3 is 16 amino acids. Germline V gene data show CDR1 as MGHRA and CDR2 as YSYEKL. The CDR3 spells CASSHGTSLGTDTQYF. For the CDR3, the DNA is TGCGCCAGCAGCCATGGGACTTCCCTTGGCACAGATACGCAGTATTTT.

The V and J genes are TRBV10-3 and TRBJ1-5; maybe TRBD1 (6 bases). The CDR3 contains 14 residues. V was shortened by 2 bases and J by 1 base, with 6 bases between the two germline ends. CDR1 and CDR2 from the germline V gene are ENHRY and SYGVKD. The CDR3 region has the DNA TGTGCCATCAGTGAGGGGGGCAGCAATCAGCCCCAGCATTTT. Its translation is CAISEGGSNQPQHF.

This clone was seen only once. The chain uses TRBV5-6 and TRBJ1-1; D perhaps matches TRBD1 (5 bases). V lost 6 bases and J lost 4, with 13 bases in between. Germline CDR1 SGHDT, CDR2 YYEEEE. The CDR3 contains 13 residues. The CDR3 protein is CASTLWGGTEAFF. The CDR3 DNA follows: TGTGCCAGCACCCTCTGGGGCGGCACTGAAGCTTTCTTT. The whole variable domain, filled in from reference TRBV5-6 and TRBJ1-1, reads DAGVTQSPTHLIKTRGQQVTLRCSPKSGHDTVSWYQQALGQGPQFIFQYYEEEERQRGNFPDRFSGHQFPNYSSELNVNALLLGDSALYLCASTLWGGTEAFFGQGTRLTVV.

This chain connects TRBV7-2 to TRBJ2-3, with D perhaps TRBD2 (6 bases). This CDR3 contains 15 residues. Germline V gives CDR1 SGHTA, CDR2 FQGNSA. The ends were cut back, 8 bases at V and 0 bases at J, with 15 bases in the middle. This chain's CDR3 is CASVTGLFSTDTQYF. CDR3 coding DNA: TGTGCCAGCGTAACGGGACTCTTTAGCACAGATACGCAGTATTTT.

The V and J genes are TRBV18 and TRBJ2-7; 8 nucleotides line up with TRBD1. The V gene's germline CDR1 is KGHSH and CDR2 LQKENI. The CDR3 is 14 amino acids. J gave up 6 bases and V 6 bases, and 10 bases lay outside the gene matches. The DNA for the CDR3 is TGTGCCAGCTCCCCGGACAGGGCAAGTGGCGAGCAGTACTTC. Translated: CASSPDRASGEQYF. Using reference TRBV18 and TRBJ2-7 for the parts outside the CDR3, the full variable domain is NAGVMQNPRHLVRRRGQEARLRCSPMKGHSHVYWYRQLPEEGLKFMVYLQKENIIDESGMPKERFSAEFPKEGPSILRIQQVVRGDSAAYFCASSPDRASGEQYFGPGTRLTVT.

This sequence joins TRBV5-5 and TRBJ2-3; D remains unclear. The germline CDR1 and CDR2 sequences are SGHKS and YYEKEE (reference sequence). The V and J ends lost 0 bases and 6 bases respectively, with 5 bases between them. The CDR3 covers 12 residues. In nucleotides, the CDR3 is TGTGCCAGCAGCTTGGAACGGGATACGCAGTATTTT. Protein product: CASSLERDTQYF.

V usage is TRBV7-9 and J usage is TRBJ2-3; 11 bases are a match to TRBD2. The CDR3 has 15 amino acids. Germline CDR1 reads SEHNR; CDR2 reads FQNEAQ (reference sequence). With V trimmed by 4 bases and J by 1 base, 1 base remained unmatched. The CDR3 spells CASSWGLAGTDTQYF. CDR3 in DNA: TGTGCCAGCAGCTGGGGACTAGCGGGCACAGATACGCAGTATTTT.

V usage is TRBV7-9 and J usage is TRBJ1-1; D is uncertain. Germline V gene lookup returns CDR1 SEHNR and CDR2 FQNEAQ (reference sequence). The CDR3 consists of 13 residues. The V gene lost 2 bases and the J gene lost 1 base, with 5 bases spanning the gap. CDR3 residues: CASSLRENTEAFF. As DNA, the CDR3 is TGTGCCAGCAGCTTAAGAGAGAACACTGAAGCTTTCTTT.

In its sample, this clone was seen once. V usage is TRBV19 and J usage is TRBJ2-3, with D possibly TRBD1 on 6 matching bases. Germline lookup yields CDR1 LNHDA and CDR2 SQIVND (reference sequence). CDR3 length equals 15 residues. V was shortened by 2 bases and J by 7 bases, with 16 bases between the two germline ends. The CDR3 region has the DNA TGTGCCAGTAGTATAACTCTGGGGACAACTCATACGCAGTATTTT. Translated: CASSITLGTTHTQYF.

The rearrangement joins TRBV2 to TRBJ1-2; 7 nucleotides line up with TRBD1. Germline V gene sequence: CDR1 SNHLY, CDR2 FYNNEI. J gave up 4 bases and V 5 bases, and 4 bases lay outside the gene matches. CDR3 length: 13 amino acids. CDR3 loop: CASSSGQRYGYTF. The CDR3 nucleotides read TGTGCCAGCAGTTCGGGACAGCGCTATGGCTACACCTTC. The full variable domain, in which reference TRBV2 and TRBJ1-2 provide the parts outside the CDR3, is EPEVTQTPSHQVTQMGQEVILRCVPISNHLYFYWYRQILGQKVEFLVSFYNNEISEKSEIFDDQFSVERPDGSNFTLKIRSTKLEDSAMYFCASSSGQRYGYTFGSGTRLTVV.

V is TRBV13 and J is TRBJ2-7; 7 bases align to TRBD2. V was pared by 8 bases and J by 1 base, with 5 bases of the junction left unmatched. CDR3 length equals 13 residues. The germline V gene encodes CDR1 PRHDT and CDR2 FYEKMQ (reference sequence). The CDR3 region is CASVGGESYEQYF. For the CDR3, the DNA is TGTGCCAGCGTTGGGGGGGAATCCTACGAGCAGTACTTC.

The V call is TRBV9, the J call TRBJ1-2; 8 bases fit TRBD1. CDR1 and CDR2 (germline): SGDLS, YYNGEE. The CDR3 is 15 amino acids. Unmatched junction bases numbered 4, after V lost 0 bases and J lost 3 bases. In nucleotides, the CDR3 is TGTGCCAGCAGCGTAGTCGGGACAGGTGACTATGGCTACACCTTC. It specifies CASSVVGTGDYGYTF.